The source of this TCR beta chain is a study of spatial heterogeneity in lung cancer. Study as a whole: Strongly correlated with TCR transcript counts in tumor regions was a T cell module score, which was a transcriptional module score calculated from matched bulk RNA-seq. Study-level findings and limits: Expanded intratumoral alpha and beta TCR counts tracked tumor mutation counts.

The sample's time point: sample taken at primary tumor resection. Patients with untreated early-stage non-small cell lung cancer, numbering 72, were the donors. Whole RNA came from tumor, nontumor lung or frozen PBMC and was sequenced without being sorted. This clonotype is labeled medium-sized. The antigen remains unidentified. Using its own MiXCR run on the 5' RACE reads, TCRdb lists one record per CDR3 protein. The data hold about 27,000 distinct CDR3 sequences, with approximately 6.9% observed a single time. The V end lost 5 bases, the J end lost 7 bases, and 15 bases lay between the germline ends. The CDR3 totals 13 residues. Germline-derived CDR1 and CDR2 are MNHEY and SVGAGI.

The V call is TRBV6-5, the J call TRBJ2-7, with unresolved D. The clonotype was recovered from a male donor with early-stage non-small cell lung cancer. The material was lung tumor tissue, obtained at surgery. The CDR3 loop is CASSTRWSYEQYF. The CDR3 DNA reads TGTGCCAGCAGTACCCGGTGGAGCTATGAGCAGTACTTC.